These 8 T cell receptor beta chains originate from one sample sequenced in a study of T cell clonotyping in hematopoietic cell transplantation. Time point defined: recipient sample about 28 days before transplant, after cytoreduction. TCRdb's copy holds only in-frame clones and misses some; the assay was immunoSEQ multiplex PCR. Counted here are about 47,000 clones, about four fifths occurring once; the ten biggest clones make up 5% to 6.5%. The sample in question was peripheral blood mononuclear cells, obtained before stem cell transplant. All receptors derive from a man aged 55 to 69 with myelodysplastic syndrome. Some clones in this sample may be carry-over from other donors' samples.

V and J are TRBV9 and TRBJ1-1, with D tentatively TRBD1 (6 bases). The CDR3 extends over 15 amino acids. Per germline, CDR1 SGDLS and CDR2 YYNGEE. Trimming cost V 1 base and J 0 bases, with 10 bases left between them. The CDR3 sequence is CASSVSGHVNTEAFF. The CDR3 DNA is TGTGCCAGCAGCGTATCGGGACACGTGAACACTGAAGCTTTCTTT.

J is TRBJ1-1 and V is TRBV29-1; D ambiguous. V was clipped by 8 bases and J by 2 bases, with 12 bases between them. Per the germline V gene, CDR1 is SQVTM and CDR2 is ANQGSEA. The CDR3 is 12 residues long. CDR3 residues: CSFRWYNTEAFF. In DNA, the CDR3 is TGCAGCTTCCGGTGGTACAACACTGAAGCTTTCTTT. The full variable domain, in which reference TRBV29-1 and TRBJ1-1 provide the parts outside the CDR3, is SAVISQKPSRDICQRGTSLTIQCQVDSQVTMMFWYRQQPGQSLTLIATANQGSEATYESGFVIDKFPISRPNLTFSTLTVSNMSPEDSSIYLCSFRWYNTEAFFGQGTRLTVV.

The rearrangement uses TRBV19 and TRBJ2-6; D may be TRBD1 (6 bases). The germline CDR1 and CDR2 sequences are LNHDA and SQIVND (reference sequence). The CDR3 totals 17 residues. V was clipped by 3 bases and J by 4 bases, with 16 bases between them. DNA for the CDR3: TGTGCCAGTAGTATTCTACAGGGAAATATAGGGGCCAACGTCCTGACTTTC. Translated: CASSILQGNIGANVLTF.

This clone has just a few counts. J is TRBJ2-3 and V is TRBV2, with D hard to call. CDR1 and CDR2 from the germline V gene are SNHLY and FYNNEI. V lost 10 bases, J lost 2 bases, and 13 bases lay in between. The CDR3 has 13 residues. Here the CDR3 DNA reads TGTGCCACGAACGGAGTTTTCACAGATACGCAGTATTTT. This gives the protein CATNGVFTDTQYF. The whole variable domain, remainder taken from reference TRBV2 and TRBJ2-3, is EPEVTQTPSHQVTQMGQEVILRCVPISNHLYFYWYRQILGQKVEFLVSFYNNEISEKSEIFDDQFSVERPDGSNFTLKIRSTKLEDSAMYFCATNGVFTDTQYFGPGTRLTVL.

The chain has TRBV4-2 and TRBJ1-4, with TRBD1 matching 7 bases. Germline V gives CDR1 LGHNA, CDR2 YNFKEQ. V lost 1 base and J lost 7; bases outside the gene matches: 6. The CDR3 spans 15 residues. CDR3 sequence reads: CASSQGGQGGEKLFF. The CDR3 DNA follows: TGTGCCAGCAGCCAAGGGGGCCAGGGGGGTGAAAAACTGTTTTTT.

The chain is built from TRBV7-2 and TRBJ1-1, with a possible D match to TRBD1 (5 bases). V lost 5 bases and J lost 6, with 16 bases in between. This CDR3 comprises 14 residues. Germline CDR1 and CDR2: SGHTA and FQGNSA. The CDR3 coding sequence is TGTGCCAGCAGCCCCGGGCCGGGGCGGGCTGAAGCTTTCTTT. Translated, it gives CASSPGPGRAEAFF. The full variable domain, completed using reference TRBV7-2 and TRBJ1-1, is GAGVSQSPSNKVTEKGKDVELRCDPISGHTALYWYRQSLGQGLEFLIYFQGNSAPDKSGLPSDRFSAERTGGSVSTLTIQRTQQEDSAVYLCASSPGPGRAEAFFGQGTRLTVV.

The chain uses TRBV6-5 and TRBJ2-7; perhaps TRBD1 as D (6 bases). Trimming removed 2 bases at V and 9 bases at J, with 11 bases between. This CDR3 is 12 amino acids long. Germline V lookup: CDR1 MNHEY, CDR2 SVGAGI. CDR3: CASSYDRFVQYF. The CDR3, as DNA: TGTGCCAGCAGTTACGACAGGTTTGTGCAGTACTTC.

The chain is built from TRBV7-2 and TRBJ2-3, with D possibly being TRBD2 (7 bases). Germline CDR1 is SGHTA and CDR2 is FQGNSA. V was cut by 3 bases and J by 3 bases, with 16 bases left in between. The CDR3 has 16 residues. The CDR3 loop reads CASSFPRGAGTDTQYF. For the CDR3, the DNA is TGTGCCAGCAGCTTCCCTCGGGGGGCAGGTACAGATACGCAGTATTTT. Looking up the rest from reference TRBV7-2 and TRBJ2-3 gives the full variable domain: GAGVSQSPSNKVTEKGKDVELRCDPISGHTALYWYRQSLGQGLEFLIYFQGNSAPDKSGLPSDRFSAERTGGSVSTLTIQRTQQEDSAVYLCASSFPRGAGTDTQYFGPGTRLTVL.